This paragraph reports one TCR beta chain. Authors' processing steps: By means of reference gene primer amplification, nucleated cell counts were estimated. Sequencing was performed with immunoSEQ multiplex PCR; in TCRdb, only in-frame clones are kept and a portion is missing. That table is the source of V, J and clone size, and D and trimming were worked out from the DNA. The sample contains around 260,000 clones, approximately 93% of which appear only once. Patients at the Seattle site were enrolled during active infection and followed longitudinally. The data stem from a study of blood T cell repertoires in COVID-19. Overall study context: There were acute and convalescent COVID-19 samples, and they came from the United States, Italy and Spain. Sources were T cells, B-cell-depleted T cells, or PBMCs; the material itself was cDNA or gDNA.

The CDR3 loop spans 14 amino acids. Germline CDR1 reads MNHEY; CDR2 reads SMNVEV (reference sequence). V was shortened by 3 bases and J by 5 bases, with 13 bases between the two germline ends. The rearrangement uses TRBV27 and TRBJ1-1, with D possibly being TRBD1 (5 bases). Material for sequencing was peripheral blood. The receptor was isolated from a woman younger than 45 with COVID-19, enrolled during active disease. The chain's CDR3 is CASSFRQGRTEAFF. In nucleotides, the CDR3 is TGTGCCAGCAGTTTCCGGCAGGGCCGGACTGAAGCTTTCTTT.